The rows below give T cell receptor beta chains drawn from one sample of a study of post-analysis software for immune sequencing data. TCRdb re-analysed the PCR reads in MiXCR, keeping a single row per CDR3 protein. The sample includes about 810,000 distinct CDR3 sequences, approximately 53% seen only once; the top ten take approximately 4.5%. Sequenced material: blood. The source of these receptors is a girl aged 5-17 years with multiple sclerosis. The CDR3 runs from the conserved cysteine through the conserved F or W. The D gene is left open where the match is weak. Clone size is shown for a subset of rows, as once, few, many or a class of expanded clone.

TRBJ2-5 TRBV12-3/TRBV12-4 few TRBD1 TGTGCCAGCAGTCCTGAGGACAGGGGGCGAGAGACCCAGTACTTC CASSPEDRGRETQYF
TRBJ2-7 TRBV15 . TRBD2 TGTGCCACCAGCAGAGAGGGCGGGGGTTCCTACGAGCAGTACTTC CATSREGGGSYEQYF
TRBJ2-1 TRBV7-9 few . TGTGCCAGCAGCTTAAGTAGGGGAAATGAGCAGTTCTTC CASSLSRGNEQFF
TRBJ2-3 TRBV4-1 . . TGCGCCAGCAGCCTCCCCTGGAGACCCGACACAGATACGCAGTATTTT CASSLPWRPDTDTQYF
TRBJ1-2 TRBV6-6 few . TGTGCCAGCAGCGACCCGGGGAGGTATGGCTACACCTTC CASSDPGRYGYTF
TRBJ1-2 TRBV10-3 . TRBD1 TGTGCCATCTCGGCACAGGGGAACTATGGCTACACCTTC CAISAQGNYGYTF
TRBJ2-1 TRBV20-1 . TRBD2 TGCAGTGCTAGAGAGGGTAGCGGGAGCCCCAATGAGCAGTTCTTC CSAREGSGSPNEQFF
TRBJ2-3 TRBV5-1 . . TGCGCCAGCAGCTCCCGGTGGGGTTTTAGCACAGATACGCAGTATTTT CASSSRWGFSTDTQYF
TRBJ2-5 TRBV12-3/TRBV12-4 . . TGTGCCAGCAGTTTCGTCTTAGAGACCCAGTACTTC CASSFVLETQYF
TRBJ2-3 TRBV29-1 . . TGCAGCGTTGACCCCAGTGGGACGCAGTATTTT CSVDPSGTQYF
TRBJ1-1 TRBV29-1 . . TGCAGCGGGTGGAATAGGAACACTGAAGCTTTCTTT CSGWNRNTEAFF
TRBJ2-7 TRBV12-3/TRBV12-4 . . TGTGCCAGCAGTTCCGCGGGGTCGCTTGTGGGGTACTTC CASSSAGSLVGYF
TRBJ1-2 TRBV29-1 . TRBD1 TGCAGCGTGTCCGGGACAGAAACTAACTATGGCTACACCTTC CSVSGTETNYGYTF
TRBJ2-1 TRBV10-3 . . TGTGCGCATCGGTTCGGGAGTGAGCAGTTCTTC CAHRFGSEQFF
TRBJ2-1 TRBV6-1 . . TGTGCCAGCAGATGGACTTCCCGAGAGCAGTTCTTC CASRWTSREQFF
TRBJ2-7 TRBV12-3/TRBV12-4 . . TGTGCCAGCAGTTTGGTAGATTTCTCCTACGAGCAGTACTTC CASSLVDFSYEQYF
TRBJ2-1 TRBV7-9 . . TGTGCCAGCAGCTTAGCGCTGCGGGGTGGTCCCTACAATGAGCAGTTCTTC CASSLALRGGPYNEQFF
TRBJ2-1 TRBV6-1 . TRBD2 TGTGCCAGCAGTGAGTTGTCAGCGGGGGGAGGCAATGAGCAGTTCTTC CASSELSAGGGNEQFF
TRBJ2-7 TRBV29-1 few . TGCAGCGTATGGGGGGCGGACTCCTACGAGCAGTACTTC CSVWGADSYEQYF
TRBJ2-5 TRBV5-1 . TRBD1 TGCGCCAGCAGCTTGTATTCAGACAGGGGGGCGACCCAGTACTTC CASSLYSDRGATQYF
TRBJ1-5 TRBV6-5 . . TGTGCCAGCAGTTTAAACAGGGTCGAGCAGCCCCAGCATTTT CASSLNRVEQPQHF
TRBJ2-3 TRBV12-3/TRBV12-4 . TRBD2 TGTGCCAGCAGTTTAGCCAATAGCGGGAGCACAGATGCGCAGTATTTT CASSLANSGSTDAQYF
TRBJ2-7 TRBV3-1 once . TGTGCCAGCAGCCAAATGGGAGGGGGCTACGAGCAGTACTTC CASSQMGGGYEQYF
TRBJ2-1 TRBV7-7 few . TGTGCCAGCAGCATTCTCCCGGGGGTAAACAATGAGCAGTTCTTC CASSILPGVNNEQFF
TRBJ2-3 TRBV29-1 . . TGCAGCGTTGGAGCCAGGGTCGTGGATACGCAGTATTTT CSVGARVVDTQYF
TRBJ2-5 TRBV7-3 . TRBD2 TGTGCCAGCAGCTTAACGCCTAGCGGGGGGGAGACCCAGTACTTC CASSLTPSGGETQYF
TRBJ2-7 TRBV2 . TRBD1 TGTGCCACCGGGACAGGGGGCGACGAGCAGTACTTC CATGTGGDEQYF
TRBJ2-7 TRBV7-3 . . TGTGCCAGCAGCTCCTCCAATAGGGGGGAGCAGTACTTC CASSSSNRGEQYF
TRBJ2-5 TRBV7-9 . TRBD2 TGTGCCAGCAGCTTTCGCCATTCGGCGGGGGAAGAGACCCAGTACTTC CASSFRHSAGEETQYF
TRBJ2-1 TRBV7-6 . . TGTGCCAGCAGCTTATGGGGGGACAATGAGCAGTTCTTC CASSLWGDNEQFF
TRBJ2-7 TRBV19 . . TGTGCCAGTACCGACGTCCAGGGCAGAAACGAGCAGTACTTC CASTDVQGRNEQYF
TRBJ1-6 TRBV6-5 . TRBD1 TGTGCCAGCAGTTACTCAGGACAGGGGAGTAATTCACCCCTCCACTTT CASSYSGQGSNSPLHF
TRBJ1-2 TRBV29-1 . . TGCAGCGTTGGCAACCAGGGTTATGGCTACACCTTC CSVGNQGYGYTF
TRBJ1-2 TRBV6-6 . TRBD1 TGTGCCAGCAGCGACAGGGGGCACTATGGCTACACCTTC CASSDRGHYGYTF
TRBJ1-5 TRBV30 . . TGTGCCTGGAGTGTAACGGGAATCAATCAGCCCCAGCATTTT CAWSVTGINQPQHF
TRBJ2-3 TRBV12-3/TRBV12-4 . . TGTGCCAGCAGTTTAGAGACTAGAGGGAAGTCTGATACGCAGTATTTT CASSLETRGKSDTQYF
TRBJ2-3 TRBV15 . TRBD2 TGTGCCACCAGCAGGACCGTACTAGCGGGAAGCACAGATACGCAGTATTTT CATSRTVLAGSTDTQYF
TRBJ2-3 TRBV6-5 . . TGTGCCAGCAGCCTACGAGGAGCAGGTACGCAGTATTTT CASSLRGAGTQYF
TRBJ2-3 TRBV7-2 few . TGTGCCAGCAGCTCCCAACAGGGTTTTACAGATACGCAGTATTTT CASSSQQGFTDTQYF
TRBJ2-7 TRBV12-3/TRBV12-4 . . TGTGCCAGCAGTTTAGGGACTGGCGGGGGCAGCTCCTACGAGCAGTACTTC CASSLGTGGGSSYEQYF
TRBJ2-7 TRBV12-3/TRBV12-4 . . TGTGCCAGCAGTTTACGCAGGGGCTACGAGCAGTACTTC CASSLRRGYEQYF
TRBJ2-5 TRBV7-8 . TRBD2 TGTGCCAGCAGCTCCGGTATGGGCGGGGGAGGAGAGACCCAGTACTTC CASSSGMGGGGETQYF
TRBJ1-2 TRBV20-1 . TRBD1 TGCAGTGCTCAGACAGGGGGGTCGAGGGGCTACACCTTC CSAQTGGSRGYTF
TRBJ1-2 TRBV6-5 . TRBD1 TGTGCCAGCAGACGAGACCAACAGGGGATCTATGGCTACACCTTC CASRRDQQGIYGYTF
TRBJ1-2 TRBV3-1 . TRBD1 TGTGCCAGCAGCCAGAGCAGAGGAACAGGGGCGGACTATGGCTACACCTTC CASSQSRGTGADYGYTF
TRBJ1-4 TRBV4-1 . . TGCGCCAGCAGCCAAGAGGGTGCCGGCAGAAAACTGTTTTTT CASSQEGAGRKLFF